This T cell receptor beta chain was sequenced for a study of beta chain features in type 1 diabetes. Germline V gives CDR1 ENHRY, CDR2 SYGVKD. The V end was cut by 0 bases, the J end by 0 bases, with 9 bases between. CDR3 length: 16 amino acids. This clone was picked up a small number of times. A CD45RO/CCR7/CD25/CD127/CD95/CD27 panel sorted naive, central memory, regulatory and stem cell-like memory CD4+ cells. Investigators reverse transcribed all isolated RNA, so they sequenced expressed TCRB transcripts. The assay was immunoSEQ multiplex PCR, and TCRdb's table has in-frame clones only and misses some. The table shows 970,000 or so clones, with about 17% occurring only once.

The gene calls are TRBV10-3 and TRBJ2-1; D is ambiguous. The sequence came from a woman between 18 and 29 years old in good health. Sequenced: naive CD4+ T cells from blood. CDR3 in DNA: TGTGCCATCAGTGAGTCGCAGAAAAGCTCCTACAATGAGCAGTTCTTC. This encodes CAISESQKSSYNEQFF.